Sequencing of this T cell receptor beta chain was carried out in a study of control samples from healthy donors and cancer patients. The repertoire was sequenced with immunoSEQ multiplex PCR; TCRdb's copy has only in-frame clones and lacks some. Among tens of thousands of clones listed, 83% were seen once. Trimming stripped 3 bases from V and 9 bases from J, with 16 bases between. The CDR3 loop spans 13 amino acids. The germline gives CDR1 SGHDT, CDR2 YYEEEE. This chain joins TRBV5-6 and TRBJ2-7, with D perhaps TRBD1 (6 bases). The TCR sequence derives from a man aged 55 to 70 with head and neck cancer. The sequencing input was PBMCs. The CDR3 reads CASSSKYGGWQYF. CDR3 sequence (DNA): TGTGCCAGCAGCTCGAAGTATGGGGGCTGGCAGTACTTC.